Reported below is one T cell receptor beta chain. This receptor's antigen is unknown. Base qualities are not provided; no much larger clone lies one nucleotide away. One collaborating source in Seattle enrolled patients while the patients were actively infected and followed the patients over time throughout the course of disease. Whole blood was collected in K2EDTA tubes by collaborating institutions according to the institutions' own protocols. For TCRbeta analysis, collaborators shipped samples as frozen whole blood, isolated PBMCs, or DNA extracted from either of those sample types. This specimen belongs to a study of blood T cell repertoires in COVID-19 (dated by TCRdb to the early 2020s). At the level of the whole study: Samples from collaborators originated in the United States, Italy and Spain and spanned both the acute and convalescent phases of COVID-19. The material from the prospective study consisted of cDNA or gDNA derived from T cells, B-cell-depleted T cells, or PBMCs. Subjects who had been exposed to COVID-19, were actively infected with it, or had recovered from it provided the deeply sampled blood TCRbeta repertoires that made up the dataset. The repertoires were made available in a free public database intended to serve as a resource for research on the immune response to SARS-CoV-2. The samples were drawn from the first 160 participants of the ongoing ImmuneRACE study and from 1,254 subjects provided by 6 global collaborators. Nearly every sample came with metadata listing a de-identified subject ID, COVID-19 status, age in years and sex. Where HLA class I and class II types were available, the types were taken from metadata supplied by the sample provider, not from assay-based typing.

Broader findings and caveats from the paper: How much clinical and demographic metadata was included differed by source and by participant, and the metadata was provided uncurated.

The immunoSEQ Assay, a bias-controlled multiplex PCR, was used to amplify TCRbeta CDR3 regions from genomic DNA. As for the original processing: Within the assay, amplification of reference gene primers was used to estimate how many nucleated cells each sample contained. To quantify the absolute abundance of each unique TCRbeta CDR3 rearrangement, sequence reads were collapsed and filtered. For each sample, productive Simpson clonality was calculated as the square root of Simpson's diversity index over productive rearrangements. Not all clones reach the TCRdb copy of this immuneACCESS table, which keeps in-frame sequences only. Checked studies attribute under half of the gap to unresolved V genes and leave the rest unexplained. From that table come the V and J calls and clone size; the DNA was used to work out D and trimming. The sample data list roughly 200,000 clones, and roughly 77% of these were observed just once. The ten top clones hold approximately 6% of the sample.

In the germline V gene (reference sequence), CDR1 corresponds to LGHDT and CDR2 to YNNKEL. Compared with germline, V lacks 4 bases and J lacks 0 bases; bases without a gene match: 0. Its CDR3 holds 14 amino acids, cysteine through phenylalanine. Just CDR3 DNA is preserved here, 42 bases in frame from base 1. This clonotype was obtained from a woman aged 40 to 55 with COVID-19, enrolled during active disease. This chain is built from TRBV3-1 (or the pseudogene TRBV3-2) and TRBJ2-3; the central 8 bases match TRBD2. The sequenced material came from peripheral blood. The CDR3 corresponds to CASSPSGSTDTQYF. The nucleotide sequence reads TGTGCCAGCAGCCCTAGCGGGAGCACAGATACGCAGTATTTT.